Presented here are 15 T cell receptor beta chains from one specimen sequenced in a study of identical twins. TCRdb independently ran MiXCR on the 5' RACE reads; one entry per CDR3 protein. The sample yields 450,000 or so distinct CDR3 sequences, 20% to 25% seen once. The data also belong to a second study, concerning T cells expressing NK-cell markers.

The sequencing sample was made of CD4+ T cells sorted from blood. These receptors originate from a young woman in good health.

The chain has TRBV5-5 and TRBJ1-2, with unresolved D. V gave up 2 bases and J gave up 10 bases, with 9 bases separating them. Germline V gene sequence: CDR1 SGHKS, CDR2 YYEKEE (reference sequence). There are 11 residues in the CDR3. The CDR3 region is CASSFSKDYTF. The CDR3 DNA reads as TGTGCCAGCAGCTTCTCTAAGGACTACACCTTC.

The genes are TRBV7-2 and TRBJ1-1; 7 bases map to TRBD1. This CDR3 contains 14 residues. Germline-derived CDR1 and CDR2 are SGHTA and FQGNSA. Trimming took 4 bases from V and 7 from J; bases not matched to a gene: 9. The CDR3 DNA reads TGTGCCAGCAGCTCCCGGCACCAGGGGGATGAAGCTTTCTTT. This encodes CASSSRHQGDEAFF.

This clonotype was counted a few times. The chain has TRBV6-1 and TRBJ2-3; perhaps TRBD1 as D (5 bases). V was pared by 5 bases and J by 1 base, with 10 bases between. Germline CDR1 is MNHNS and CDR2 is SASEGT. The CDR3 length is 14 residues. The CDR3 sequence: CASSPDTGTDTQYF. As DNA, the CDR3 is TGTGCCAGCAGTCCGGACACGGGCACAGATACGCAGTATTTT.

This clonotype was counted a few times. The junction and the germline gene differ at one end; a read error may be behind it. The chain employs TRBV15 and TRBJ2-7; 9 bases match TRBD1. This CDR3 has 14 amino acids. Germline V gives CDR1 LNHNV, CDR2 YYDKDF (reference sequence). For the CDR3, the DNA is TGTGCCACCAGCCGGATCGGGACAGGGAAGGGTCAGAACTTC. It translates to CATSRIGTGKGQNF.

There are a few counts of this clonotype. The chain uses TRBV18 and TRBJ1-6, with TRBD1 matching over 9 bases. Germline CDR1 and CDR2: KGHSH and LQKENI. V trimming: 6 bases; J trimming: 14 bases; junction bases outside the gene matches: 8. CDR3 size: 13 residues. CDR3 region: CASSEGTGSALHF. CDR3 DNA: TGTGCCAGCTCGGAAGGGACAGGGTCGGCCCTCCACTTT.

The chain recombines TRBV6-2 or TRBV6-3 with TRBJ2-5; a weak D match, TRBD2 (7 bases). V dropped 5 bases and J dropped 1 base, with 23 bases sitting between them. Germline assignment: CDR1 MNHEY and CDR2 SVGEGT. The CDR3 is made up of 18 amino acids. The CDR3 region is CASSTPGSAGALQETQYF. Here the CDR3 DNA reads TGTGCCAGCAGTACCCCCGGAAGCGCGGGGGCGCTCCAAGAGACCCAGTACTTC.

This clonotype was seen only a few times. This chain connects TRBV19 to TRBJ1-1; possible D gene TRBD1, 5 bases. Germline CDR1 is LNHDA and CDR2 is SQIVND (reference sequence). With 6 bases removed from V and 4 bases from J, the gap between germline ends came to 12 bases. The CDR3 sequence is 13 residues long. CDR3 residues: CASRADIFTEAFF. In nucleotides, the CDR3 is TGTGCCAGTAGGGCGGACATCTTCACTGAAGCTTTCTTT.

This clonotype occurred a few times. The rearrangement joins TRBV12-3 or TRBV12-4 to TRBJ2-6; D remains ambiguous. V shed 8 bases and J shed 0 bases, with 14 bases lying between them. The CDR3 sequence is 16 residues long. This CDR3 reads CASLRFLNSGANVLTF. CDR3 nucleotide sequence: TGTGCCAGCTTACGCTTTCTAAACTCTGGGGCCAACGTCCTGACTTTC.

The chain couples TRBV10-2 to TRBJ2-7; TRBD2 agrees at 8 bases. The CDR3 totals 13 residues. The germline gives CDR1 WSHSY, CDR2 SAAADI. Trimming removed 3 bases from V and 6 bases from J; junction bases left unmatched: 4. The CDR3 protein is CASSDSGMGEQYF. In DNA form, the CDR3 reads TGCGCCAGCAGTGATAGCGGGATGGGCGAGCAGTACTTC.

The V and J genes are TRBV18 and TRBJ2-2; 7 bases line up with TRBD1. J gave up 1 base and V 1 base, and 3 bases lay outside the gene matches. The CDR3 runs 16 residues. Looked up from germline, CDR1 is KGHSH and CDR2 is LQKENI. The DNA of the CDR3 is TGTGCCAGCTCACCACAGGGGGCCCGGAACACCGGGGAGCTGTTTTTT. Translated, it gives CASSPQGARNTGELFF.

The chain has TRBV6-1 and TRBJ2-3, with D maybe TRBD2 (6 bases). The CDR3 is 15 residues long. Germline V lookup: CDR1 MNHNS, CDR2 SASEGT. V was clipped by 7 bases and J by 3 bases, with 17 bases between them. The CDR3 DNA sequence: TGTGCCAGCATCGTCGGGGGTTTTCGGACAGATACGCAGTATTTT. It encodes CASIVGGFRTDTQYF.

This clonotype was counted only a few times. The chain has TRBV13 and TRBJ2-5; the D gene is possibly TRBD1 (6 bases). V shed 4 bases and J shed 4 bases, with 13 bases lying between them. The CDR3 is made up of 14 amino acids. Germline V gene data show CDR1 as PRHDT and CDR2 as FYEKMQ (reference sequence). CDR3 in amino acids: CASSSLGHGETQYF. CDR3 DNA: TGTGCCAGCAGCTCCCTGGGACACGGAGAGACCCAGTACTTC.

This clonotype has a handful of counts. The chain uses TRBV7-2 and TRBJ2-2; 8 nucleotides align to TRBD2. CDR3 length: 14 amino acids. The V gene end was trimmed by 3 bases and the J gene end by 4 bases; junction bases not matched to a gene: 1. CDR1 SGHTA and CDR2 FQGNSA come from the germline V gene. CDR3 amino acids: CASSFRGGTGELFF. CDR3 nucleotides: TGTGCCAGCAGCTTTCGGGGGGGCACCGGGGAGCTGTTTTTT.

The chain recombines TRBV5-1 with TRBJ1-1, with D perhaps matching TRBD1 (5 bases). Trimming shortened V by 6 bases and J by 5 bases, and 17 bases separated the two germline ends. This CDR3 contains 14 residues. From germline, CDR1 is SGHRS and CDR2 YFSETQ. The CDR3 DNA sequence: TGCGCCAGCACCCCCCGGCCCGGACAAACTGAAGCTTTCTTT. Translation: CASTPRPGQTEAFF.

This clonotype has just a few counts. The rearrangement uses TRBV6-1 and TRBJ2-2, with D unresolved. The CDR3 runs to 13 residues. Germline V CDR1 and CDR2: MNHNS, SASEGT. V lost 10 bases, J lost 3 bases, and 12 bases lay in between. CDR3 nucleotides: TGTGCCACCCAGTGGAGAGACACCGGGGAGCTGTTTTTT. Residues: CATQWRDTGELFF.